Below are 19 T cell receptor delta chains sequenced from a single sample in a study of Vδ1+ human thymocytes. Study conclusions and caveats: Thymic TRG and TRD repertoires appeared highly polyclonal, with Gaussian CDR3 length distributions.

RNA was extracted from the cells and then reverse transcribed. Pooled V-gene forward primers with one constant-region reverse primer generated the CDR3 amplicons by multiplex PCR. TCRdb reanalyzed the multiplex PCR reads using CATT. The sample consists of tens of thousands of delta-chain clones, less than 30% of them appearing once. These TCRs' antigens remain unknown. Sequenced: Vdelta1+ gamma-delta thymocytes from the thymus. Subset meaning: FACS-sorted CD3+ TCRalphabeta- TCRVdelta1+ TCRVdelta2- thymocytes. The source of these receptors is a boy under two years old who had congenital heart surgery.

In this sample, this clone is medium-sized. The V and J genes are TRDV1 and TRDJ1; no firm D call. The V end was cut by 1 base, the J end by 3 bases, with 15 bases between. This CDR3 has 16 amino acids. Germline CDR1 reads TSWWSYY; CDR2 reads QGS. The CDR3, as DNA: TGTGCTCTTGGGGAACCGAGACCCTGTGTGCCCGATAAACTCATCTTT. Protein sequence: CALGEPRPCVPDKLIF.

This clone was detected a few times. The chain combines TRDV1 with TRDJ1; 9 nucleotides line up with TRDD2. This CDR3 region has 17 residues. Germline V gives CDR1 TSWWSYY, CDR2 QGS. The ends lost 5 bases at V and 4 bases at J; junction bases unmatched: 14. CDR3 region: CALGPLPTAEGDDKLIF. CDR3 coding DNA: TGTGCTCTTGGGCCCCTTCCTACCGCCGAGGGGGACGATAAACTCATCTTT.

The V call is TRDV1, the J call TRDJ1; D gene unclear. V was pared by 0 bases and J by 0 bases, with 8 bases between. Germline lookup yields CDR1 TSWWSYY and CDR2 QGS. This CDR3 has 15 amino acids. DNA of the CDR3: TGTGCTCTTGGGGAACTAACCCCGTACACCGATAAACTCATCTTT. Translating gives CALGELTPYTDKLIF.

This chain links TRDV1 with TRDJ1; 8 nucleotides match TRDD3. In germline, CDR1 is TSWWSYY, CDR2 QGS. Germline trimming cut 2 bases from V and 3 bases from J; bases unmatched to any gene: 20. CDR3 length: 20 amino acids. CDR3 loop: CALGEISALLGAPYADKLIF. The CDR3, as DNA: TGTGCTCTTGGGGAAATCTCTGCCTTACTGGGGGCCCCGTACGCCGATAAACTCATCTTT.

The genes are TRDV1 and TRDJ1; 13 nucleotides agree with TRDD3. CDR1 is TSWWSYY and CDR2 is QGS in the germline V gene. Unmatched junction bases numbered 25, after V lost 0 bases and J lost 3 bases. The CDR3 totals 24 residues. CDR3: CALGELRPPSSLYTGGYGPDKLIF. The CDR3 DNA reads TGTGCTCTTGGGGAACTAAGACCCCCCTCTTCACTATATACTGGGGGATACGGTCCCGATAAACTCATCTTT.

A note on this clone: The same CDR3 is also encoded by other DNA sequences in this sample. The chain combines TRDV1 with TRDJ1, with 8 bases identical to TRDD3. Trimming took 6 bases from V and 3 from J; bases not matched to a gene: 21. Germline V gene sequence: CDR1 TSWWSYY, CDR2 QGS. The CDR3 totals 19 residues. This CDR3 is CALGTRAGGRGSKADKLIF. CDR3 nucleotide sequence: TGTGCTCTTGGCACTAGGGCTGGGGGACGGGGAAGCAAGGCCGATAAACTCATCTTT.

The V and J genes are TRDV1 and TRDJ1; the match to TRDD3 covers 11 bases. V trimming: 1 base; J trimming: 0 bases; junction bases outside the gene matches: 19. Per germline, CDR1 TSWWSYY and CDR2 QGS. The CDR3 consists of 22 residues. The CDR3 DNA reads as TGTGCTCTTGGGGAACAACCTACCACAACGACTGGGGGATATCCTAACACCGATAAACTCATCTTT. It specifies CALGEQPTTTTGGYPNTDKLIF.

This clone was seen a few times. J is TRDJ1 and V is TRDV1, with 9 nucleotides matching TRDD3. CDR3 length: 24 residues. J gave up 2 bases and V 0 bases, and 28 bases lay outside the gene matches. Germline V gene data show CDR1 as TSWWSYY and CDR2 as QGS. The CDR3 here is CALGELGVWIVLGDKLLFTDKLIF. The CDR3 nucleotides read TGTGCTCTTGGGGAACTAGGAGTATGGATAGTACTGGGGGACAAACTACTATTTACCGATAAACTCATCTTT.

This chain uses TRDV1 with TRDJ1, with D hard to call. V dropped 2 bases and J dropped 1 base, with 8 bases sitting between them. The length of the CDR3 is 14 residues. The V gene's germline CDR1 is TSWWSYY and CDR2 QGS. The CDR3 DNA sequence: TGTGCTCTTGGGGAAAGGCGGTCCACCGATAAACTCATCTTT. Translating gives CALGERRSTDKLIF.

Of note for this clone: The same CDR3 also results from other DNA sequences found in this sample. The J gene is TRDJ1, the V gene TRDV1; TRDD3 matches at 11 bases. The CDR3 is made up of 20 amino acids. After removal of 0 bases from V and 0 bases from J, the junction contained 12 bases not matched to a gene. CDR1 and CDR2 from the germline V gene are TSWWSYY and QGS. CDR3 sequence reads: CALGELLPLGDTPHTDKLIF. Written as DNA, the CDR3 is TGTGCTCTTGGGGAACTCCTACCTCTGGGGGATACCCCCCACACCGATAAACTCATCTTT.

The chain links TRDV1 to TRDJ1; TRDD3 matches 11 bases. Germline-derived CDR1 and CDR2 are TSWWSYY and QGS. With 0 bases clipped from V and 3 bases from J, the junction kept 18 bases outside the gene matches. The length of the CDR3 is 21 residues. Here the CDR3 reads CALGELGLPPYWGIDSDKLIF. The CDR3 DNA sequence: TGTGCTCTTGGGGAACTAGGCCTTCCTCCGTACTGGGGGATAGATTCCGATAAACTCATCTTT.

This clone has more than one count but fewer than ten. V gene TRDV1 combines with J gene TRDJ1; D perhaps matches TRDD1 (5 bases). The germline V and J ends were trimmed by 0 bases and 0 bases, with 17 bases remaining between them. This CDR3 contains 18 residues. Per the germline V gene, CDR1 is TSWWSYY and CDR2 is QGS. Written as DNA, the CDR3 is TGTGCTCTTGGGGAACTAGAAATTATGCAACCGAACACCGATAAACTCATCTTT. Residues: CALGELEIMQPNTDKLIF.

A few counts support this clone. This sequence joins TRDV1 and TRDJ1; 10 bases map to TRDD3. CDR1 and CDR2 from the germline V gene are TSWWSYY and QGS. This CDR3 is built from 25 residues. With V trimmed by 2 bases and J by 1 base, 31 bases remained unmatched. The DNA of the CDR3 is TGTGCTCTTGGGGAAGGGAGTAAAACTCGTCCTTTGTACTGGGGGATTGCTCCCGGCACCGATAAACTCATCTTT. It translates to CALGEGSKTRPLYWGIAPGTDKLIF.

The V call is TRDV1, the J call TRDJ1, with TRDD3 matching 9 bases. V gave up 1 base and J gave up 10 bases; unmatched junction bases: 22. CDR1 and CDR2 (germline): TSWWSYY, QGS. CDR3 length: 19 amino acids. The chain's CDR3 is CALGERNYYEWGYALGLIF. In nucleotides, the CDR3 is TGTGCTCTTGGGGAACGAAACTACTACGAGTGGGGATACGCGCTGGGACTCATCTTT.

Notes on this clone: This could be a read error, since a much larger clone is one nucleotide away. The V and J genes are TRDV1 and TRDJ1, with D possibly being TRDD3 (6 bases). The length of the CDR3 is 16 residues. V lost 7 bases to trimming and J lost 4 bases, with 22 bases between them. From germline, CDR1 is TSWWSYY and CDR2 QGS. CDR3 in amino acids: CALAPPRHWDGDKLIF. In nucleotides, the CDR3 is TGTGCTCTTGCACCCCCCAGACACTGGGATGGCGATAAACTCATCTTT.

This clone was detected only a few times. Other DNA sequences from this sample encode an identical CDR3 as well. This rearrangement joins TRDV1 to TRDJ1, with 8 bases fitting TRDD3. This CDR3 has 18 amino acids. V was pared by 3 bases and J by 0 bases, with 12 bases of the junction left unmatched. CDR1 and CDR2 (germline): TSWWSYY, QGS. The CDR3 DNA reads TGTGCTCTTGGGGAGCCATACATGGGGGATCCGTACACCGATAAACTCATCTTT. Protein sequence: CALGEPYMGDPYTDKLIF.

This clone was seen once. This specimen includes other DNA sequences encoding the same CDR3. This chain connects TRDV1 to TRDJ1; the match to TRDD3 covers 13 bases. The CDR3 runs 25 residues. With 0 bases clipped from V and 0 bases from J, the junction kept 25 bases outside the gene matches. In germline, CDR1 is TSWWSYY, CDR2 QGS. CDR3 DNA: TGTGCTCTTGGGGAACTAAAACCACCTAACTCCCCCTGTACTGGGGGATACGCCTACACCGATAAACTCATCTTT. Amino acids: CALGELKPPNSPCTGGYAYTDKLIF.

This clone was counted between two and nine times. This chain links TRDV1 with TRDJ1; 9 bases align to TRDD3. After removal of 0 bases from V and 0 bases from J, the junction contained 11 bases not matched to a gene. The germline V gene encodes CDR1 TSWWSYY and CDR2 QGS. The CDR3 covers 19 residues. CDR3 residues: CALGELVPESGGYTDKLIF. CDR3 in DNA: TGTGCTCTTGGGGAACTGGTTCCGGAATCTGGGGGATACACCGATAAACTCATCTTT.

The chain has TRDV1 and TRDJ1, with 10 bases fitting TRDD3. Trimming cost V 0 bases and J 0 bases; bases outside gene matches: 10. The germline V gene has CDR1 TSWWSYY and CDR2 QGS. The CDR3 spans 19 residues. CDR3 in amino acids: CALGELPVTGGWYTDKLIF. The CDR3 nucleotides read TGTGCTCTTGGGGAACTGCCCGTGACTGGGGGATGGTACACCGATAAACTCATCTTT.